This TCR beta chain was recovered during a study of T cell responses to AZD1222 COVID-19 vaccine. Turning to the study itself: Analysis merged second doses at about 4 or about 12 weeks.

Study observations and caveats: The study found vaccine-associated CD4 TCRs spanning spike, dominant at 160-218 and 743-854. Among those given AZD1222, only 5 to 7 were seropositive at baseline.

The protocol was immunoSEQ multiplex PCR, while the TCRdb copy is restricted to in-frame clones and leaves out a portion. The table includes under 200,000 clones, 91% detected once. CDR3 length: 16 residues. V lost 8 bases and J 1 base, leaving 19 bases between the germline ends. Germline CDR1 and CDR2: SGHTA and FQGNSA. This clone was counted between two and nine times. Antigen unknown. The material sequenced was peripheral blood, taken on day 0 of AZD1222 vaccination. This clonotype was obtained from an adult in good health. The rearrangement uses TRBV7-2 and TRBJ2-3; perhaps TRBD2 as D (7 bases). The CDR3 DNA reads as TGTGCCAGCGGACGACGGGGGGCAAAGGGCACAGATACGCAGTATTTT. Translation gives CASGRRGAKGTDTQYF.